Listed below are T cell receptor beta chains from one sample, sequenced in a study of T cells in Graves' hyperthyroidism and ophthalmopathy. TCRdb redid the calling of the multiplex PCR reads with MiXCR, one entry per CDR3 protein. The sample holds a few hundred thousand distinct CDR3 sequences, approximately 14% seen once. The sample consisted of blood. The receptors were gathered from a woman under 40 with Graves' hyperthyroidism. CDR3s include the opening cysteine and the closing phenylalanine or tryptophan. The order of the fields is V gene, clone size, J gene, D gene, CDR3 DNA, CDR3 protein. The D gene is left open where the match is weak. The size field is filled for only some rows; it gives once, few, many or a size class.

V: TRBV6-1; size: many; J: TRBJ2-3; D: -; DNA: TGTGCCAGCGGCGGACTGGTGACAGATACGCAGTATTTT; CDR3: CASGGLVTDTQYF
V: TRBV9; size: few; J: TRBJ2-1; D: -; DNA: TGTGCCAGCAGCGTAGCGGACAGGCTTAACCCCGGGACTAGAGTTCATCCTGTTCTCGAGCAGTTCTTC; CDR3: CASSVADRLNPGTRVHPVLEQFF
V: TRBV7-9; size: few; J: TRBJ2-2; D: -; DNA: TGTGCCAGCAGCTTAGCGGATCCCCGGGAGCTGTTTTTT; CDR3: CASSLADPRELFF
V: TRBV24-1; size: few; J: TRBJ2-1; D: -; DNA: TGTGCCACCAGTACCCCAACCGGTCATGAGCAGTTCTTC; CDR3: CATSTPTGHEQFF
V: TRBV6-6; size: -; J: TRBJ1-5; D: -; DNA: TGTGCCAGCAGTTACGACAGTTCGATGTATAGCAATCAGCCCCAGCATTTT; CDR3: CASSYDSSMYSNQPQHF
V: TRBV20-1; size: few; J: TRBJ1-6; D: -; DNA: TGCAGTGCTAGTCTACCAGGGCCCTCTTCACCCCTCCACTTT; CDR3: CSASLPGPSSPLHF
V: TRBV7-2; size: many; J: TRBJ2-1; D: TRBD2; DNA: TGTGCCAGCAGGGGACTAGTAGTCAATGAGCAGTTCTTC; CDR3: CASRGLVVNEQFF
V: TRBV24-1; size: many; J: TRBJ2-1; D: -; DNA: TGTGCCACCAGTGTGGGAGGCGCTTCCTACAATGAGCAGTTCTTC; CDR3: CATSVGGASYNEQFF
V: TRBV12-3/TRBV12-4; size: many; J: TRBJ2-7; D: -; DNA: TGTGCCAGCAGTTTCGGTTCTGCTGCGTTCTCCTACGAGCAGTACTTC; CDR3: CASSFGSAAFSYEQYF
V: TRBV20-1; size: once; J: TRBJ2-1; D: TRBD2; DNA: TGCAGTGCCAAGGGGACTAGCGGGAGGTACAATGAGCAGTTCTTC; CDR3: CSAKGTSGRYNEQFF
V: TRBV6-1; size: many; J: TRBJ1-5; D: TRBD1; DNA: TGTGCCAGCAGTCCGACAGGGACTAATCAGCCCCAGCATTTT; CDR3: CASSPTGTNQPQHF
V: TRBV6-6; size: few; J: TRBJ2-5; D: -; DNA: TGTGCCAGCAGTTACCTCGCCAGGGTGCCCCGTCAAGAGACCCAGTACTTC; CDR3: CASSYLARVPRQETQYF
V: TRBV12-3/TRBV12-4; size: many; J: TRBJ1-1; D: -; DNA: TGTGCCAGCAGTTCCCACGGAGCGGTTACTGAAGCTTTCTTT; CDR3: CASSSHGAVTEAFF
V: TRBV10-3; size: -; J: TRBJ2-3; D: -; DNA: TGTGCCATCAGTGAGTTGGCGGGACACTCCACAGATACGCAGTATTTT; CDR3: CAISELAGHSTDTQYF
V: TRBV5-1; size: -; J: TRBJ2-6; D: TRBD2; DNA: TGCGCCAGCAGCTTGGGGTCTAGCGGGACTACTGGGGCCAACGTCCTGACTTTC; CDR3: CASSLGSSGTTGANVLTF
V: TRBV12-3/TRBV12-4; size: -; J: TRBJ2-3; D: -; DNA: TGTGCCAGCAGTTTAGCCAGCGGTAGAGGTGGAGATACGCAGTATTTT; CDR3: CASSLASGRGGDTQYF
V: TRBV6-5; size: many; J: TRBJ2-7; D: TRBD2; DNA: TGTGCCAGCAGTTACTCGCCGGGACTAGCCCCTTACGAGCAGTACTTC; CDR3: CASSYSPGLAPYEQYF
V: TRBV12-3/TRBV12-4; size: many; J: TRBJ2-7; D: TRBD1; DNA: TGTGCCAGCAGTTCCCCATCGACAGGGGGCGCATACGAGCAGTACTTC; CDR3: CASSSPSTGGAYEQYF
V: TRBV28; size: many; J: TRBJ2-1; D: TRBD2; DNA: TGTGCCAGCAGTTTACTGCGGGAGGTCAATGAGCAGTTCTTC; CDR3: CASSLLREVNEQFF
V: TRBV7-9; size: -; J: TRBJ2-7; D: -; DNA: TGTGCCAGCAGCTTAGAACGACGGCCACACTACGAGCAGTACTTC; CDR3: CASSLERRPHYEQYF
V: TRBV27; size: many; J: TRBJ2-1; D: TRBD1; DNA: TGTGCCAGCAGTTTACGAGGACAGGCAGGTAATGAGCAGTTCTTC; CDR3: CASSLRGQAGNEQFF
V: TRBV2; size: many; J: TRBJ1-6; D: -; DNA: TGTGCCAGCAGTGAAGCGAGGCCCTTCTCCTATAATTCACCCCTCCACTTT; CDR3: CASSEARPFSYNSPLHF
V: TRBV28; size: few; J: TRBJ1-5; D: -; DNA: TGTGCCAGCAGGCCTGTGAGAGATAGCAATCAGCCCCAGCATTTT; CDR3: CASRPVRDSNQPQHF
V: TRBV7-9; size: few; J: TRBJ1-1; D: -; DNA: TGTGCCAGCAGCGGTCCTGGCGGGAATGAAGCTTTCTTT; CDR3: CASSGPGGNEAFF
V: TRBV6-1; size: many; J: TRBJ2-3; D: -; DNA: TGTGCCAGCACCTGGAGCACAGATACGCAGTATTTT; CDR3: CASTWSTDTQYF